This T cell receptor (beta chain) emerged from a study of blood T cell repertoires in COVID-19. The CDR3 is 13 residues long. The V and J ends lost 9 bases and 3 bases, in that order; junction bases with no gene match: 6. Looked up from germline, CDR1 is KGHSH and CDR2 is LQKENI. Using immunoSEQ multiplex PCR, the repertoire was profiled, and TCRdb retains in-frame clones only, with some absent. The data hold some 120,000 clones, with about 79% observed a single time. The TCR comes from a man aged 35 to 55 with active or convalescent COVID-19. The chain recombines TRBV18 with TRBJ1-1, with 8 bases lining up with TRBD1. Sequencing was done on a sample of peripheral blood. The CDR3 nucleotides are TGTGCCAGTATTCTGACAGGGGACACTGAAGCTTTCTTT. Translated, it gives CASILTGDTEAFF.